This T cell receptor (beta chain) stems from a study of T cells expressing NK-cell markers (dated by TCRdb to 2018 to 2021). Regarding the study in general: TCR beta-chain repertoires were profiled in sorted CD3+CD56+NKG2C+, CD3+CD56+NKG2C- and CD3+CD56-NKG2C+ T-cell subsets from roughly eight donors. Among the eight sequenced donors, seven were HCMV-seropositive and one was HCMV-seronegative. The eight sequenced donors were randomly selected healthy volunteers, three men and five women. Illumina HiSeq 2000/2500, MiSeq or NextSeq was used to sequence libraries as 2 x 150 bp reads.

Broad study findings and their caveats: Those dominant clonotypes were again the most abundant among CD3+CD56-NKG2C+ cells in several donors, at roughly 25-60.1%. In several donors, the dominant CD3+CD56+NKG2C+ clonotypes were found to rank among the top 10 CD8+ clonotypes and to make up roughly 1.0-7.0% of CD8+ T cells. Whether the expanded NKG2C-expressing T cell clones were specific for HCMV antigens was left unclear.

A commercial ELISA kit detecting HCMV-specific IgG in serum was used to determine HCMV serostatus. Ficoll density gradient centrifugation was used to isolate peripheral blood mononuclear cells from blood. In the case of this clonotype: No cognate antigen has been identified for it.

TCRdb lists the instrument as Illumina HiSeq 2000. TCR beta cDNA libraries were made by 5'RACE template switching that added a universal primer site and unique molecular identifiers. Synthesis of cDNA was primed from the TCR beta constant segment and was followed by two consecutive PCR amplification steps. The original pipeline was this. MIGEC was used to demultiplex reads and group reads by UMI, and MiTCR was used to assemble and quantify clonotypes. To remove erroneous sequences, TCR cDNA sequences were retained only when supported by two or more reads. Downstream repertoire analysis used the tcR package, and clonotypes were matched across fractions by CDR3 nucleotide sequence plus V segment. Antigen specificity was annotated against VDJdb with VDJmatch, allowing one amino acid substitution in CDR3. The reads, reprocessed by TCRdb, yield one row per CDR3 protein sequence and no DNA. What appears here as the V and J calls and clone size reflects TCRdb's work, not the paper's. This sample's listing comprises approximately 150,000 distinct CDR3 sequences. The top ten constitute 10% to 15% of the sample.

Taken from cysteine to phenylalanine, the CDR3 has 17 residues. The nucleotide record is missing. Source material: blood T cells: a sorted CD56 or NKG2C T cell subset, CD4+ or CD8+ T cells, or bulk PBMC T cells (not recorded which). The source is a man aged 18 to 30 in good health. Donor details come from another sample of the same person, matched by shared clones. The chain was built from TRBV12-3 or TRBV12-4 and TRBJ1-6; TCRdb gives TRBD1 as the D gene, but with no DNA this cannot be confirmed. CDR3 loop: CASSLARGTGDNSPLHF.